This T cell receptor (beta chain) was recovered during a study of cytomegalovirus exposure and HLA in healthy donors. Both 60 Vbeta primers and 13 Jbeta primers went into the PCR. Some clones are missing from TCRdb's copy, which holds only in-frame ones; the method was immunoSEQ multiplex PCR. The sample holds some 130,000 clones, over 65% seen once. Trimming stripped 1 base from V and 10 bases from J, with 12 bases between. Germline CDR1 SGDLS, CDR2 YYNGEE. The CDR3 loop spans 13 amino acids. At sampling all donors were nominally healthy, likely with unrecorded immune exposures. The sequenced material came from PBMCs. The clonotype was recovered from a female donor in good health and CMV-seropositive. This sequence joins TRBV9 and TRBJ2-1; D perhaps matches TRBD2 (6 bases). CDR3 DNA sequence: TGTGCCAGCAGCGTAAACATCGCGGGGGAGCAGTTCTTC. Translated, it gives CASSVNIAGEQFF.